These T cell receptor beta chains were read from a single sample in a study of T cell responses to AZD1222 COVID-19 vaccine. Clones were read by immunoSEQ multiplex PCR, and TCRdb kept only the in-frame ones, dropping some. The repertoire holds 200,000 or so clones, with 90% to 95% as singletons. The material sequenced was peripheral blood, taken on day 0 of AZD1222 vaccination. The receptors were sampled from an adult in good health. The CDR3 runs from the conserved cysteine through the conserved F or W.

V	CDR3
TRBV19	CASSQGAGIEQYF
TRBV3-1/TRBV3-2	CASSQRRGREGGYEQYF
TRBV6-5	CASSSNSDRGTEAFF
TRBV2	CAIRQLNTEAFF
TRBV9	CASSPGTGRNTIYF
TRBV5-1	CASSSTGGDSPLHF
TRBV7-9	CASSYGTVSYEQYF
TRBV3-1/TRBV3-2	CASSRQDRSTDTQYF
TRBV28	CATSTAQGEQPQHF
TRBV29-1	CSVVTIYEQYF
TRBV5-1	CASSLTAGGLSEQYF
TRBV10-3	CAISDELGGEGYGYTF
TRBV5-4	CASSLAPNHNEQFF
TRBV6-5	CASSQRGGGYTF
TRBV28	CASNSPVLAGMYEQYF
TRBV12-2	CASRLADGGCSPLHF
TRBV28	CASSRGLNEQFF
TRBV7-3	CASSRDGLGANVLTF
TRBV5-1	CASGSSWYGGELFF